This T cell receptor beta chain was obtained from a study of blood T cells in healthy people across ages. This CDR3 is 13 amino acids long. V gave up 4 bases and J gave up 4 bases, with 9 bases separating them. Germline assignment: CDR1 SGHDT and CDR2 YYEEEE. Next came a second PCR, run for 7 to 11 cycles, which used a sample-barcoded 5' primer along with a J-beta primer mix. TCRdb recomputed calls from the 5' RACE reads with MiXCR, one row per CDR3 protein. Among about 650,000 distinct CDR3 sequences listed, approximately 29% were seen once. Source material: blood. The TCR originated in an elderly woman in good health. This rearrangement joins TRBV5-6 to TRBJ2-1, with D uncertain. The CDR3 DNA is TGTGCCAGCAGCCCCTACCGATACAATGAGCAGTTCTTC. Protein product: CASSPYRYNEQFF.